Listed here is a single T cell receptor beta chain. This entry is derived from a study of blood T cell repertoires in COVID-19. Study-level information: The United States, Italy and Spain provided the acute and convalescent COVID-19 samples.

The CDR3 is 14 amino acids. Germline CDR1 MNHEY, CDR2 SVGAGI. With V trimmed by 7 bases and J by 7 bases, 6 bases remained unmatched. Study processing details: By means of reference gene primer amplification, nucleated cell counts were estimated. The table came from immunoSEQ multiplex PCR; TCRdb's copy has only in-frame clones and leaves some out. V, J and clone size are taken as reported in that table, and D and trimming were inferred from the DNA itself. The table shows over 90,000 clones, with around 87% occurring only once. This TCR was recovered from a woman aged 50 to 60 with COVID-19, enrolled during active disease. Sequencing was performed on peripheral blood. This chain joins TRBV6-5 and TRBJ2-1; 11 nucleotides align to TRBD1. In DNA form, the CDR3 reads TGTGCCAGCACTAACGGACAGGGGGCGAATGAGCAGTTCTTC. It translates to CASTNGQGANEQFF.